Given below is one TCR beta chain in context. This entry comes from a study of PD-L1 blockade in urothelial cancer. The length of the CDR3 is 16 residues. Germline V gene data show CDR1 as SGHRS and CDR2 as YFSETQ. Trimming removed 4 bases from V and 0 bases from J; junction bases left unmatched: 3. Time point described: peripheral blood 6 weeks after treatment start. Libraries were prepared by immunoSEQ multiplex PCR; TCRdb keeps only in-frame clonotypes and omits some of them. The sample lists some 110,000 clones, 80% to 95% seen once, with around 4% in the top ten. Sequencing was performed on PBMCs, taken around atezolizumab (anti-PD-L1) treatment. The chain is built from TRBV5-1 and TRBJ2-1, with 11 positions matching TRBD2. This clonotype originated in a man in his 60s with urothelial cancer. Here the CDR3 reads CASSRLAGSSYNEQFF. For the CDR3, the DNA is TGCGCCAGCAGCCGACTAGCGGGGAGCTCCTACAATGAGCAGTTCTTC.